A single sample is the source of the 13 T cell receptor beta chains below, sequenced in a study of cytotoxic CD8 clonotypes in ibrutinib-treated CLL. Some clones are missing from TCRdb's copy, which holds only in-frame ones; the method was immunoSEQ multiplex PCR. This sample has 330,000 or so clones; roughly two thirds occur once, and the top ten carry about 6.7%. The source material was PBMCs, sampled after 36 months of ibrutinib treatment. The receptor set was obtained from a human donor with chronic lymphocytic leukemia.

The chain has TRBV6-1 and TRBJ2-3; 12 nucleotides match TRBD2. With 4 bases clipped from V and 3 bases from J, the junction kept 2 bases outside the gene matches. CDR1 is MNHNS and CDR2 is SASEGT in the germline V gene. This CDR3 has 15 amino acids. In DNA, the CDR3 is TGTGCCAGCAGTGCGCTAGCGGGGGGGACAGATACGCAGTATTTT. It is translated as CASSALAGGTDTQYF.

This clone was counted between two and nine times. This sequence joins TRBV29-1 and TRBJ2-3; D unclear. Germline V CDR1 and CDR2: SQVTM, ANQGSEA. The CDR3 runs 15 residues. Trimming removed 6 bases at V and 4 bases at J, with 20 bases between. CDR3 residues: CSVDPGRLEADTQYF. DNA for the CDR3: TGCAGCGTCGACCCCGGTCGGCTAGAGGCAGATACGCAGTATTTT.

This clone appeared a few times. This CDR3 reads CASSQEGVGWTDTQYF. The CDR3 coding sequence is TGCGCCAGCAGCCAAGAGGGAGTAGGTTGGACAGATACGCAGTATTTT. The chain has TRBV4-3 and TRBJ2-3, with D possibly matching TRBD2 (5 bases). The CDR3 runs to 16 residues. Per germline, CDR1 LGHNA and CDR2 YSLEER. Trimming stripped 0 bases from V and 3 bases from J, with 13 bases between.

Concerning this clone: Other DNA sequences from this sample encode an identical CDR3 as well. The DNA of the CDR3 is TGTGCCAGCAGCGTAGAGGACAGGGGCTATGGCTACACCTTC. Translated: CASSVEDRGYGYTF. The chain carries TRBV9 and TRBJ1-2; 9 nucleotides agree with TRBD1. Trimming cost V 0 bases and J 4 bases; bases outside gene matches: 1. The length of the CDR3 is 14 residues. Per germline, CDR1 SGDLS and CDR2 YYNGEE. Using reference TRBV9 and TRBJ1-2 for the parts outside the CDR3, the full variable domain is DSGVTQTPKHLITATGQRVTLRCSPRSGDLSVYWYQQSLDQGLQFLIQYYNGEERAKGNILERFSAQQFPDLHSELNLSSLELGDSALYFCASSVEDRGYGYTFGSGTRLTVV.

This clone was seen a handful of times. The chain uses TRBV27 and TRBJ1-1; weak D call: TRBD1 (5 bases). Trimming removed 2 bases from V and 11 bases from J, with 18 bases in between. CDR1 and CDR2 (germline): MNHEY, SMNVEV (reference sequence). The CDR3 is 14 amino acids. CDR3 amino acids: CASSLSGDGPMAFF. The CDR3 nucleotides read TGTGCCAGCAGTTTAAGTGGGGACGGCCCTATGGCTTTCTTT.

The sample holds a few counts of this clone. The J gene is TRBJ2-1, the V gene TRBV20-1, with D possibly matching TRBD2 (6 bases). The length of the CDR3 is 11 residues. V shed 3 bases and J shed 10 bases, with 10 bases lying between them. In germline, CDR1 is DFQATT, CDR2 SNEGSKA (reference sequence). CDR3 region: CSASLAEEQFF. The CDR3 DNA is TGCAGTGCTAGCTTAGCGGAGGAGCAGTTCTTC.

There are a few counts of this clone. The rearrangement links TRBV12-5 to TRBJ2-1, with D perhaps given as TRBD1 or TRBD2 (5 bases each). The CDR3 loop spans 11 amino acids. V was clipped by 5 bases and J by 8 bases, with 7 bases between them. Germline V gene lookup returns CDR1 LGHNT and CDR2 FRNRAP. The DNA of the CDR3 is TGTGCTAGTGGTCCGGGACATGAGCAGTTCTTC. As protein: CASGPGHEQFF.

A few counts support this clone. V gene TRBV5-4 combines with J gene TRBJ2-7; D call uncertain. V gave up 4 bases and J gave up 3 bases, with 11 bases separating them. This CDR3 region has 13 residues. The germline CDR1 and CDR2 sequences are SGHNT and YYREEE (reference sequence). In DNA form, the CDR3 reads TGTGCCAGCAGCAGGGCAGGAGTCTACGAGCAGTACTTC. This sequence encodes CASSRAGVYEQYF.

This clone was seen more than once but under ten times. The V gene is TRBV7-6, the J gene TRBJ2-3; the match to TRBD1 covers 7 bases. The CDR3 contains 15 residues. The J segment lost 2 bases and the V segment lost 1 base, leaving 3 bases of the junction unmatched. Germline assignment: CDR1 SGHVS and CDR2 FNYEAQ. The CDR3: CASSLGGGDTDTQYF. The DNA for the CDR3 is TGTGCCAGCAGCTTAGGAGGGGGCGACACAGATACGCAGTATTTT.

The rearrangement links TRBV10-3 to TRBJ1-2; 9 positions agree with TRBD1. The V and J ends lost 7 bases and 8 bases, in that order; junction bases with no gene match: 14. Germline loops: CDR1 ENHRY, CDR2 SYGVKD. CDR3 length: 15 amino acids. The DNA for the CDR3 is TGTGCCATCAACAGGGGGCTCTTGGACTCCTACGGCTACACCTTC. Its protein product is CAINRGLLDSYGYTF.

The DNA of the CDR3 is TGTGCCAGCAGCATGGACTTAACAGATACGCAGTATTTT. Translating it yields CASSMDLTDTQYF. The rearrangement links TRBV9 to TRBJ2-3, with a tentative D call TRBD2 (5 bases). The CDR3 length is 13 residues. Per the germline V gene, CDR1 is SGDLS and CDR2 is YYNGEE. V was pared by 4 bases and J by 3 bases, with 9 bases between.

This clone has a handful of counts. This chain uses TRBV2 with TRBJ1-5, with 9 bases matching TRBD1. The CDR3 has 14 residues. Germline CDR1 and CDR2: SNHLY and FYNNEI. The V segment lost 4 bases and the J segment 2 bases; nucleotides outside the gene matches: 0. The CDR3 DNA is TGTGCCAGCAGTGGGACAGGGGGCAATCAGCCCCAGCATTTT. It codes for CASSGTGGNQPQHF.

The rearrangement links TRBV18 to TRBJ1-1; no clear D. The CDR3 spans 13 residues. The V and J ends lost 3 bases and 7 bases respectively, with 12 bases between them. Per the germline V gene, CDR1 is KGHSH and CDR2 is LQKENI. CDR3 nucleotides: TGTGCCAGCTCACCGAGGAAGCACGGTGAAGCTTTCTTT. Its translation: CASSPRKHGEAFF.